These 32 T cell receptor beta chains originate from one sample sequenced in a study of T cells in Graves' hyperthyroidism and ophthalmopathy. The CDR3 regions of TCR beta were amplified from RNA transcripts. HTBI primers were used for first-round RT-PCR of the TCR CDR3. MiXCR, run by TCRdb on the multiplex PCR reads, gives a single entry per CDR3 protein. Of around 600,000 distinct CDR3 sequences in the sample, roughly 14% are singletons; the top ten hold approximately 13%. The sequencing input was blood. The receptors derive from a woman between 45 and 60 years old with Graves' ophthalmopathy.

This clonotype showed up many times. V and J are TRBV5-1 and TRBJ2-3; D is unclear. Germline V gene data show CDR1 as SGHRS and CDR2 as YFSETQ. Trimming left V 0 bases short and J 2 bases short, with 7 bases between. The CDR3 spans 14 residues. CDR3 sequence: CASSLGLPTDTQYF. As DNA, the CDR3 is TGCGCCAGCAGCTTGGGTCTACCCACAGATACGCAGTATTTT.

This chain links TRBV18 with TRBJ2-7, with 8 bases identical to TRBD2. The CDR3 is 16 residues long. In germline, CDR1 is KGHSH, CDR2 LQKENI. V was pared by 3 bases and J by 0 bases, with 7 bases of the junction left unmatched. The CDR3 loop reads CASSPEIAGSSYEQYF. The CDR3 nucleotides read TGTGCCAGCTCACCCGAAATAGCGGGAAGCTCCTACGAGCAGTACTTC. Filled out from reference TRBV18 and TRBJ2-7, the complete variable domain reads NAGVMQNPRHLVRRRGQEARLRCSPMKGHSHVYWYRQLPEEGLKFMVYLQKENIIDESGMPKERFSAEFPKEGPSILRIQQVVRGDSAAYFCASSPEIAGSSYEQYFGPGTRLTVT.

This clonotype was detected many times. This sequence joins TRBV12-3 or TRBV12-4 and TRBJ2-3; a weak D match, TRBD1 (5 bases). Trimming pared 3 bases from V and 2 bases from J, leaving 12 bases between. The length of the CDR3 is 15 residues. The chain's CDR3 is CASSFKRQHTDTQYF. In DNA form, the CDR3 reads TGTGCCAGCAGTTTCAAGAGACAGCACACAGATACGCAGTATTTT.

Many counts were recorded for this clonotype. This sequence joins TRBV7-2 and TRBJ2-7, with 7 bases identical to TRBD2. CDR1 is SGHTA, CDR2 FQGNSA, per germline. With 5 bases clipped from V and 1 base from J, the junction kept 14 bases outside the gene matches. There are 17 residues in the CDR3. CDR3 bases: TGTGCCAGCAGCCCTGGTAGGGGTCGCGGGAGTTCCTACGAGCAGTACTTC. Its protein is CASSPGRGRGSSYEQYF.

This chain connects TRBV27 to TRBJ1-1; 9 bases fit TRBD1. With 4 bases clipped from V and 0 bases from J, the junction kept 6 bases outside the gene matches. The CDR3 covers 16 residues. Germline lookup yields CDR1 MNHEY and CDR2 SMNVEV (reference sequence). As DNA, the CDR3 is TGTGCCAGCAGTTCGAAGAGACAGGGGGTGAACACTGAAGCTTTCTTT. Protein sequence: CASSSKRQGVNTEAFF.

This clonotype was found many times. The chain couples TRBV6-6 to TRBJ2-4; D is perhaps TRBD1 or TRBD2 (6 bases each). Trimming left V 0 bases short and J 1 base short, with 10 bases between. The V gene's germline CDR1 is MNHNY and CDR2 SVGAGI (reference sequence). This CDR3 comprises 16 residues. This chain's CDR3 is CASSYSGGLAKNIQYF. In DNA form, the CDR3 reads TGTGCCAGCAGTTACTCAGGGGGGCTGGCCAAAAACATTCAGTACTTC.

A few counts support this clonotype. V is TRBV19 and J is TRBJ2-1; D unclear. The CDR3 is 12 residues long. The germline gives CDR1 LNHDA, CDR2 SQIVND (reference sequence). Trimming shortened V by 10 bases and J by 7 bases, and 14 bases separated the two germline ends. The CDR3: CATTTFGNEQFF. The CDR3, as DNA: TGTGCCACCACGACATTCGGGAATGAGCAGTTCTTC.

This clonotype was counted ten times or more. J is TRBJ2-7 and V is TRBV20-1; D unresolved. The V end was cut by 3 bases, the J end by 2 bases, with 8 bases between. CDR3 length: 12 residues. Germline lookup yields CDR1 DFQATT and CDR2 SNEGSKA (reference sequence). The CDR3 protein is CSASKSPYEQYF. The CDR3 DNA sequence: TGCAGTGCTAGTAAGTCACCCTACGAGCAGTACTTC.

This clonotype was observed at least ten times. The chain links TRBV19 to TRBJ1-1; 9 nucleotides match TRBD1. Losses at the gene ends were 10 bases for V and 0 bases for J; bases not matched to a gene: 6. CDR3 length equals 14 residues. Germline-derived CDR1 and CDR2 are LNHDA and SQIVND (reference sequence). Here the CDR3 reads CAIITGGMNTEAFF. The DNA for the CDR3 is TGTGCCATTATCACAGGGGGCATGAACACTGAAGCTTTCTTT.

The chain recombines TRBV28 with TRBJ1-2; D is undetermined. Germline assignment: CDR1 MDHEN and CDR2 SYDVKM. Trimming pared 7 bases from V and 4 bases from J, leaving 10 bases between. The CDR3 runs to 12 residues. DNA of the CDR3: TGTGCCAGCATAGGTCAGGTCTATGGCTACACCTTC. It yields the protein CASIGQVYGYTF.

In its sample, this clonotype was seen many times. At one boundary the junction diverges from the germline segment, which might be a read error. V gene TRBV3-1 combines with J gene TRBJ2-1; the match to TRBD2 covers 9 bases. The CDR3 length is 15 residues. Germline CDR1 is LGHDT and CDR2 is YNNKEL (reference sequence). The CDR3 sequence is CASRQGTSPGNEQFF. CDR3 DNA sequence: TGTGCCAGCAGACAAGGGACTAGCCCGGGGAATGAGCAGTTCTTC.

This clonotype was detected many times. The chain carries TRBV27 and TRBJ2-3; the D is unclear. Germline loops: CDR1 MNHEY, CDR2 SMNVEV (reference sequence). V dropped 1 base and J dropped 2 bases, with 10 bases sitting between them. The CDR3 is 15 amino acids. The CDR3 bases are TGTGCCAGCAGTTTATTACAACCCCACACAGATACGCAGTATTTT. It is translated as CASSLLQPHTDTQYF.

At least ten counts were recorded for this clonotype. CDR3 residues: CASSLNGGGWSYTF. The DNA for the CDR3 is TGTGCCAGCAGCTTGAATGGAGGGGGCTGGAGCTACACCTTC. V is TRBV5-5 and J is TRBJ1-2; 7 bases map to TRBD1. V lost 1 base, J lost 9 bases, and 9 bases stayed unmatched. The CDR3 covers 14 residues. Germline-derived CDR1 and CDR2 are SGHKS and YYEKEE (reference sequence).

This clonotype was found many times. The chain couples TRBV7-2 to TRBJ1-6; tentative D call: TRBD1 (6 bases). The germline V and J ends were trimmed by 6 bases and 10 bases, with 16 bases remaining between them. In germline, CDR1 is SGHTA, CDR2 FQGNSA. The CDR3 runs to 14 residues. The CDR3 spells CASSTHGQWSPLHF. Written as DNA, the CDR3 is TGTGCCAGCAGTACCCACGGACAGTGGTCACCCCTCCACTTT. Together with reference TRBV7-2 and TRBJ1-6, the CDR3 gives the full variable domain: GAGVSQSPSNKVTEKGKDVELRCDPISGHTALYWYRQSLGQGLEFLIYFQGNSAPDKSGLPSDRFSAERTGGSVSTLTIQRTQQEDSAVYLCASSTHGQWSPLHFGNGTRLTVT.

This clonotype occurred a few times. This chain links TRBV6-5 with TRBJ2-6; 12 bases line up with TRBD1. The CDR3 sequence is 20 residues long. The junction had 10 bases not matched to a gene; V was cut back by 2 bases and J by 2 bases. The germline V gene encodes CDR1 MNHEY and CDR2 SVGAGI. This CDR3 reads CASSYTTGTGGLTGANVLTF. The CDR3 DNA reads as TGTGCCAGCAGTTACACAACCGGGACAGGGGGCCTCACTGGGGCCAACGTCCTGACTTTC.

This clonotype has at least ten counts. This sequence joins TRBV7-2 and TRBJ2-7; possible D gene TRBD2, 6 bases. This CDR3 has 14 residues. V was cut by 5 bases and J by 3 bases, with 14 bases left in between. Germline lookup yields CDR1 SGHTA and CDR2 FQGNSA. CDR3 DNA: TGTGCCAGCAGCCCGGACTACCTGGACTACGAGCAGTACTTC. Amino acid sequence: CASSPDYLDYEQYF.

This clonotype was seen a handful of times. The genes are TRBV6-1 and TRBJ2-5; a weak D match, TRBD1 (5 bases). This CDR3 has 14 amino acids. The germline gives CDR1 MNHNS, CDR2 SASEGT. V lost 6 bases and J 4 bases, leaving 15 bases between the germline ends. In DNA form, the CDR3 reads TGTGCCAGCAGGCTAAAGGACACCCCAGAGACCCAGTACTTC. It is translated as CASRLKDTPETQYF.

This clonotype has a count of ten or more. The V gene is TRBV27, the J gene TRBJ1-6, with D maybe TRBD1 (5 bases). Germline V CDR1 and CDR2: MNHEY, SMNVEV (reference sequence). The length of the CDR3 is 14 residues. V was shortened by 4 bases and J by 7 bases, with 11 bases between the two germline ends. In nucleotides, the CDR3 is TGTGCCAGCAGTTCTGGGGGGTTGAATTCACCCCTCCACTTT. Protein sequence: CASSSGGLNSPLHF.

This clonotype occurred many times. The chain recombines TRBV28 with TRBJ2-4; D remains ambiguous. V lost 8 bases to trimming and J lost 0 bases, with 11 bases between them. The CDR3 contains 14 residues. In germline, CDR1 is MDHEN, CDR2 SYDVKM. CDR3 DNA sequence: TGTGCCAGCGTTGGTGGCCTAGCCAAAAACATTCAGTACTTC. It is translated as CASVGGLAKNIQYF.

This clonotype was counted ten times or more. The chain has TRBV2 and TRBJ2-6; D is possibly TRBD2 (5 bases). The CDR3 is made up of 14 amino acids. Germline assignment: CDR1 SNHLY and CDR2 FYNNEI. Trimming removed 10 bases from V and 0 bases from J, with 10 bases in between. The CDR3 region has the DNA TGTGCCACCGTTGAGGGCTCTGGGGCCAACGTCCTGACTTTC. Its translation is CATVEGSGANVLTF. The whole variable domain, filled in from reference TRBV2 and TRBJ2-6, reads EPEVTQTPSHQVTQMGQEVILRCVPISNHLYFYWYRQILGQKVEFLVSFYNNEISEKSEIFDDQFSVERPDGSNFTLKIRSTKLEDSAMYFCATVEGSGANVLTFGAGSRLTVL.

The chain carries TRBV28 and TRBJ1-1; 7 bases map to TRBD1. The CDR3 is 14 amino acids. Unmatched junction bases numbered 10, after V lost 7 bases and J lost 5 bases. Germline CDR1 MDHEN, CDR2 SYDVKM. CDR3 bases: TGTGCCAGCAACAAAAGACAGGGTTATACTGAAGCTTTCTTT. It specifies CASNKRQGYTEAFF.

This clonotype was picked up many times. Here the CDR3 reads CASSHRLSSYNEQFF. CDR3 sequence (DNA): TGCGCCAGCAGCCATCGACTGAGCTCCTACAATGAGCAGTTCTTC. The J gene is TRBJ2-1, the V gene TRBV5-1; D ambiguous. V was shortened by 4 bases and J by 0 bases, with 11 bases between the two germline ends. The CDR3 has 15 amino acids. The germline V gene has CDR1 SGHRS and CDR2 YFSETQ.

In this sample, this clonotype turned up many times. The chain joins TRBV18 to TRBJ2-7; TRBD2 agrees at 10 bases. The CDR3 runs 16 residues. CDR1 and CDR2 from the germline V gene are KGHSH and LQKENI. V was clipped by 5 bases and J by 5 bases; unmatched bases: 12. The DNA for the CDR3 is TGTGCCAGCTCATCCCGGACTAGCGGATTGGTGAACGAGCAGTACTTC. This translates into CASSSRTSGLVNEQYF. Looking up the rest from reference TRBV18 and TRBJ2-7 gives the full variable domain: NAGVMQNPRHLVRRRGQEARLRCSPMKGHSHVYWYRQLPEEGLKFMVYLQKENIIDESGMPKERFSAEFPKEGPSILRIQQVVRGDSAAYFCASSSRTSGLVNEQYFGPGTRLTVT.

In its sample, this clonotype was seen a few times. The chain combines TRBV12-3 or TRBV12-4 with TRBJ2-1; TRBD2 matches 11 bases. The CDR3 length is 16 residues. V gave up 6 bases and J gave up 4 bases; unmatched junction bases: 8. CDR3 sequence reads: CASRTGTSGLYNEQFF. CDR3 DNA sequence: TGTGCCAGCAGGACCGGGACTAGCGGACTGTACAATGAGCAGTTCTTC.

This clonotype was counted a few times. This chain uses TRBV18 with TRBJ2-7; D is unresolved. Germline V gene data show CDR1 as KGHSH and CDR2 as LQKENI. Trimming shortened V by 0 bases and J by 4 bases, and 7 bases separated the two germline ends. The CDR3 is made up of 13 amino acids. CDR3: CASSPPGFYEQYF. In nucleotides, the CDR3 is TGTGCCAGCTCACCACCTGGGTTTTACGAGCAGTACTTC.

This clonotype has a count of ten or more. The chain couples TRBV13 to TRBJ1-4; no firm D call. Per the germline V gene, CDR1 is PRHDT and CDR2 is FYEKMQ (reference sequence). V was trimmed by 8 bases and J by 8 bases, leaving 9 bases between them. This CDR3 is 11 amino acids long. The CDR3 sequence is CASGEKEKLFF. CDR3 sequence (DNA): TGTGCCAGCGGCGAAAAGGAAAAACTGTTTTTT.

In its sample, this clonotype was seen many times. This rearrangement joins TRBV20-1 to TRBJ2-1; 13 bases are a match to TRBD2. Looked up from germline, CDR1 is DFQATT and CDR2 is SNEGSKA (reference sequence). The CDR3 extends over 17 amino acids. Unmatched junction bases numbered 14, after V lost 5 bases and J lost 7 bases. The CDR3 nucleotides read TGCAGTGCTGAAAAAATAAAACTAGCGGGAGGGGTAAATGAGCAGTTCTTC. Translating gives CSAEKIKLAGGVNEQFF.

This clonotype was found a few times. V and J are TRBV14 and TRBJ1-2; D is perhaps TRBD1 (5 bases). Trimming left V 0 bases short and J 8 bases short, with 13 bases between. Per germline, CDR1 SGHDN and CDR2 FVKESK. CDR3 length: 14 amino acids. In DNA form, the CDR3 reads TGTGCCAGCAGCCAAGATGGGGCAGGGATCGGCTACACCTTC. Amino acids: CASSQDGAGIGYTF.

This clonotype was picked up a small number of times. The rearrangement links TRBV29-1 to TRBJ2-1, with 13 bases lining up with TRBD2. The V gene end was trimmed by 6 bases and the J gene end by 6 bases; junction bases not matched to a gene: 5. The length of the CDR3 is 14 residues. Germline CDR1 and CDR2: SQVTM and ANQGSEA. Here the CDR3 DNA reads TGCAGCGTCAAAGGACTAGCGGGAGTCAATGAGCAGTTCTTC. It is translated as CSVKGLAGVNEQFF.

This clonotype was detected many times. The genes are TRBV7-2 and TRBJ2-3; D call uncertain. V was shortened by 2 bases and J by 0 bases, with 9 bases between the two germline ends. CDR1 is SGHTA, CDR2 FQGNSA, per germline. This CDR3 comprises 15 residues. CDR3 sequence: CASSLYTASTDTQYF. The DNA of the CDR3 is TGTGCCAGCAGCTTATACACAGCTAGCACAGATACGCAGTATTTT.

This clonotype has more than one count but fewer than ten. This sequence joins TRBV7-8 and TRBJ1-5, with 9 bases aligning to TRBD1. This CDR3 comprises 17 residues. The germline V gene encodes CDR1 SGHVS and CDR2 FQNEAQ. J was trimmed by 3 bases and V by 2 bases; bases with no gene match: 8. The DNA of the CDR3 is TGTGCCAGCAGCTTACGTGGGACAGGGCAGGACAATCAGCCCCAGCATTTT. Its protein is CASSLRGTGQDNQPQHF.

This clonotype was detected many times. CDR3 protein: CAISEWDEAFF. The CDR3, as DNA: TGTGCCATCAGTGAGTGGGATGAAGCTTTCTTT. The genes are TRBV10-3 and TRBJ1-1, with D unresolved. Germline V gene sequence: CDR1 ENHRY, CDR2 SYGVKD. V lost 1 base, J lost 7 bases, and 4 bases lay in between. The CDR3 loop spans 11 amino acids.